The next 20 T cell receptor beta chains were all read from a single sample in a study of Graves' ophthalmopathy and Graves' hyperthyroidism. TCR beta CDR3 regions were amplified from RNA transcripts. HTBI-primed first-round RT-PCR preceded second-round multiplex PCR. TCRdb used MiXCR to reprocess the multiplex PCR reads, holding one entry per CDR3 protein. The sample contains 500,000 to 700,000 distinct CDR3 sequences, about a fifth of which appear only once. Sequenced: peripheral blood. Source of these receptors: a young woman with stable Graves' hyperthyroidism. Some clones in this sample may be carry-over from other donors' samples.

Note on this clonotype: Germline and junction disagree at one end, which may indicate a read error. CDR3 sequence: CASSLGDRVHQPQHF. The DNA for the CDR3 is TGTGCCAGCAGCTTAGGGGACAGGGTACATCAGCCCCAGCATTTT. This chain uses TRBV12-3 or TRBV12-4 with TRBJ1-5; 9 bases line up with TRBD1. The CDR3 consists of 15 residues.

There are many counts of this clonotype. This chain connects TRBV11-2 to TRBJ2-7; D is unclear. The V gene lost 0 bases and the J gene lost 3 bases, with 12 bases spanning the gap. This CDR3 comprises 15 residues. Germline V gene sequence: CDR1 SGHAT, CDR2 FQNNGV. The CDR3 DNA sequence: TGTGCCAGCAGCTTAGATCTGGGTCCGGGCTACGAGCAGTACTTC. Translation: CASSLDLGPGYEQYF.

This chain uses TRBV28 with TRBJ2-5, with D perhaps matching TRBD2 (5 bases). The CDR3 length is 15 residues. V was trimmed by 5 bases and J by 5 bases, leaving 18 bases between them. CDR1 and CDR2 from the germline V gene are MDHEN and SYDVKM. The CDR3 DNA reads TGTGCCAGCAGTATTAAGGCTTACCCGGGGGAGACCCAGTACTTC. Residues: CASSIKAYPGETQYF. Full variable domain (remainder filled in from reference TRBV28 and TRBJ2-5): DVKVTQSSRYLVKRTGEKVFLECVQDMDHENMFWYRQDPGLGLRLIYFSYDVKMKEKGDIPEGYSVSREKKERFSLILESASTNQTSMYLCASSIKAYPGETQYFGPGTRLLVL.

The chain is built from TRBV6-2 or TRBV6-3 and TRBJ2-5; TRBD2 agrees at 7 bases. The CDR3 runs 16 residues. Germline lookup yields CDR1 MNHEY and CDR2 SVGEGT. The junction had 11 bases not matched to a gene; V was cut back by 5 bases and J by 2 bases. DNA for the CDR3: TGTGCCAGCAGTGATCTAGCCGGGGAGGGGCAAGAGACCCAGTACTTC. This encodes CASSDLAGEGQETQYF.

This clonotype was observed a few times. The J gene is TRBJ2-5, the V gene TRBV12-3 or TRBV12-4; D call uncertain. With 7 bases removed from V and 5 bases from J, the gap between germline ends came to 14 bases. The CDR3 contains 13 residues. For the CDR3, the DNA is TGTGCCAGCACCTCGACACTATGGGAGACCCAGTACTTC. This encodes CASTSTLWETQYF.

On this clonotype: The junction shows a germline mismatch at one end, possibly a read error. The chain employs TRBV6-5 and TRBJ1-1, with D possibly TRBD1 on 5 matching bases. The CDR3 has 13 residues. Germline V gives CDR1 MNHEY, CDR2 SVGAGI. The CDR3 region has the DNA TGTGCCAGCAGTTCCGGACAAACCACTGAAGCTTGCTTT. This translates into CASSSGQTTEACF.

Ten or more counts support this clonotype. The chain couples TRBV2 to TRBJ1-2; D ambiguous. This CDR3 has 14 amino acids. Germline V lookup: CDR1 SNHLY, CDR2 FYNNEI. The germline V and J ends were trimmed by 3 bases and 8 bases, with 16 bases remaining between them. CDR3: CASSEGGQARGYTF. The DNA of the CDR3 is TGTGCCAGCAGTGAGGGCGGGCAGGCTCGAGGCTACACCTTC. Drawing the rest from reference TRBV2 and TRBJ1-2, the complete variable domain is EPEVTQTPSHQVTQMGQEVILRCVPISNHLYFYWYRQILGQKVEFLVSFYNNEISEKSEIFDDQFSVERPDGSNFTLKIRSTKLEDSAMYFCASSEGGQARGYTFGSGTRLTVV.

The sample holds many counts of this clonotype. The chain links TRBV24-1 to TRBJ2-7; D is perhaps TRBD1 (6 bases). The V end was cut by 3 bases, the J end by 0 bases, with 23 bases between. Germline V gene lookup returns CDR1 KGHDR and CDR2 SFDVKD. The CDR3 loop spans 19 amino acids. In DNA, the CDR3 is TGTGCCACCAGTGATCGGGTTCGGGACATCGGACCGTCCTCCTACGAGCAGTACTTC. Translation: CATSDRVRDIGPSSYEQYF.

In this sample, this clonotype turned up many times. V is TRBV14 and J is TRBJ1-3, with 10 nucleotides matching TRBD1. The V and J ends lost 2 bases and 4 bases, in that order; junction bases with no gene match: 8. CDR1 SGHDN and CDR2 FVKESK come from the germline V gene. There are 17 residues in the CDR3. The chain's CDR3 is CASSQLRQGAFGNTIYF. CDR3 DNA sequence: TGTGCCAGCAGCCAACTACGACAGGGGGCTTTCGGAAACACCATATATTTT.

This clonotype showed up many times. The chain employs TRBV10-3 and TRBJ1-1; D may be TRBD1 (5 bases). The CDR3 spans 13 residues. The ends were cut back, 2 bases at V and 4 bases at J, with 8 bases in the middle. Germline V gene sequence: CDR1 ENHRY, CDR2 SYGVKD. CDR3 in amino acids: CAISEAGPTEAFF. CDR3 in DNA: TGTGCCATCAGTGAGGCAGGGCCCACTGAAGCTTTCTTT.

This rearrangement joins TRBV6-2 or TRBV6-3 to TRBJ2-7; D is unresolved. Trimming cost V 10 bases and J 3 bases, with 13 bases left between them. CDR1 MNHEY and CDR2 SVGEGT come from the germline V gene. The CDR3 spans 12 residues. CDR3 nucleotide sequence: TGTGCCACCCGACACCAGAACTACGAGCAGTACTTC. Protein: CATRHQNYEQYF.

The chain is built from TRBV7-8 and TRBJ2-2, with 8 bases aligning to TRBD1. Germline CDR1 reads SGHVS; CDR2 reads FQNEAQ. V lost 9 bases and J lost 1; bases outside the gene matches: 4. The CDR3 covers 14 residues. CDR3 protein: CARGQDRNTGELFF. CDR3 DNA sequence: TGTGCCAGGGGACAGGACCGGAACACCGGGGAGCTGTTTTTT.

This chain uses TRBV20-1 with TRBJ1-5; 8 nucleotides line up with TRBD1. Germline V gives CDR1 DFQATT, CDR2 SNEGSKA (reference sequence). This CDR3 spans 14 amino acids. V gave up 6 bases and J gave up 4 bases; unmatched junction bases: 8. The CDR3 loop reads CSAYGQGGNQPQHF. In nucleotides, the CDR3 is TGCAGTGCCTACGGACAGGGCGGGAATCAGCCCCAGCATTTT.

Many counts were recorded for this clonotype. The J gene is TRBJ1-2, the V gene TRBV7-2; no clear D. V shed 3 bases and J shed 7 bases, with 12 bases lying between them. The germline gives CDR1 SGHTA, CDR2 FQGNSA. The CDR3 is made up of 13 amino acids. The CDR3 region is CASSFSSLVGYTF. The CDR3 DNA sequence: TGTGCCAGCAGCTTCTCAAGTCTGGTTGGCTACACCTTC.

This clonotype was counted a few times. CDR3: CASSSGHLAKNIQYF. The CDR3, as DNA: TGTGCCAGCAGCTCAGGACACTTAGCCAAAAACATTCAGTACTTC. The V and J genes are TRBV11-2 and TRBJ2-4; a weak D match, TRBD1 (5 bases). Germline assignment: CDR1 SGHAT and CDR2 FQNNGV. The CDR3 extends over 15 amino acids. Trimming pared 4 bases from V and 0 bases from J, leaving 10 bases between. The full variable domain, with the rest looked up from reference TRBV11-2 and TRBJ2-4, is EAGVAQSPRYKIIEKRQSVAFWCNPISGHATLYWYQQILGQGPKLLIQFQNNGVVDDSQLPKDRFSAERLKGVDSTLKIQPAKLEDSAVYLCASSSGHLAKNIQYFGAGTRLSVL.

This clonotype was picked up many times. The genes are TRBV6-2 or TRBV6-3 and TRBJ2-5; 10 bases are a match to TRBD2. CDR1 and CDR2 (germline): MNHEY, SVGEGT. The CDR3 runs to 16 residues. With 4 bases clipped from V and 4 bases from J, the junction kept 9 bases outside the gene matches. The CDR3 sequence is CASSSPQRGGPETQYF. The CDR3 DNA sequence: TGTGCCAGCAGTTCCCCCCAGCGGGGGGGCCCAGAGACCCAGTACTTC.

This clonotype was recorded many times. V gene TRBV6-1 combines with J gene TRBJ1-1, with D possibly matching TRBD1 (5 bases). This CDR3 region has 16 residues. Germline CDR1 is MNHNS and CDR2 is SASEGT. V was pared by 6 bases and J by 4 bases, with 21 bases between. The CDR3 coding sequence is TGTGCCAGCAGCCCCTTCCGGCAGGGAGTGGGCACTGAAGCTTTCTTT. This gives the protein CASSPFRQGVGTEAFF.

Many counts were recorded for this clonotype. V is TRBV12-3 or TRBV12-4 and J is TRBJ2-2; D is perhaps TRBD2 (5 bases). V was pared by 6 bases and J by 1 base, with 12 bases between. The CDR3 sequence is 15 residues long. DNA for the CDR3: TGTGCCAGCAGGAGGGTCCCAGGGAACACCGGGGAGCTGTTTTTT. It yields the protein CASRRVPGNTGELFF.

This clonotype was picked up many times. V usage is TRBV7-2 and J usage is TRBJ2-7; D possibly corresponds to TRBD1 (6 bases). The CDR3 contains 15 residues. In germline, CDR1 is SGHTA, CDR2 FQGNSA. Trimming removed 5 bases at V and 2 bases at J, with 16 bases between. This chain's CDR3 is CASSPGDNLPYEQYF. Written as DNA, the CDR3 is TGTGCCAGCAGCCCTGGGGACAACCTCCCCTACGAGCAGTACTTC. Looking up the rest from reference TRBV7-2 and TRBJ2-7 gives the full variable domain: GAGVSQSPSNKVTEKGKDVELRCDPISGHTALYWYRQSLGQGLEFLIYFQGNSAPDKSGLPSDRFSAERTGGSVSTLTIQRTQQEDSAVYLCASSPGDNLPYEQYFGPGTRLTVT.

This clonotype was detected many times. The chain links TRBV30 to TRBJ1-1; no clear D. The germline CDR1 and CDR2 sequences are GTSNPN and SVGIG (reference sequence). V was cut by 0 bases and J by 7 bases, with 15 bases left in between. This CDR3 is built from 14 residues. This CDR3 reads CAWSVTAGRSEAFF. DNA of the CDR3: TGTGCCTGGAGTGTAACCGCGGGTCGTAGTGAAGCTTTCTTT.